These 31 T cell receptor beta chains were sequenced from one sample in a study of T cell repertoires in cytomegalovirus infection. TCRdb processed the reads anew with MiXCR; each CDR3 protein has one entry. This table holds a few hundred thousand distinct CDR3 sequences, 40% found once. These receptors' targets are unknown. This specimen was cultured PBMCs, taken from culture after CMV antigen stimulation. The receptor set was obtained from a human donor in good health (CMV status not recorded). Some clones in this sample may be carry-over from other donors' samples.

The CDR3 DNA is TGTGCCAGCAGCTTAGGACGTGGGGGCTCAAACATTCAGTACTTC. Amino acid sequence: CASSLGRGGSNIQYF. V gene TRBV7-2 combines with J gene TRBJ2-4, with D tentatively TRBD1 (6 bases). CDR3 length: 15 amino acids. Between the trimmed V and J ends, which lost 1 base and 6 bases, there was a span of 13 bases. Germline CDR1 is SGHTA and CDR2 is FQGNSA.

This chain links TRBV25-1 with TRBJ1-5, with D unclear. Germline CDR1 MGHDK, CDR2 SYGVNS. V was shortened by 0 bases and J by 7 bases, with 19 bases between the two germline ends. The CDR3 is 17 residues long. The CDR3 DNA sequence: TGTGCCAGCAGTGAATATGCCCTCCTTTCGTCCCGCCAGCCCCAGCATTTT. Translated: CASSEYALLSSRQPQHF.

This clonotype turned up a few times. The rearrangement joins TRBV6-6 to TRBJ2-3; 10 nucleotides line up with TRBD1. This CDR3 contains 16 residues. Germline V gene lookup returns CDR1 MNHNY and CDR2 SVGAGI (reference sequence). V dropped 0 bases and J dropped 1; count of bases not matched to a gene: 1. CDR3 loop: CASSYSGTGGTDTQYF. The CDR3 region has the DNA TGTGCCAGCAGTTACTCAGGGACAGGGGGCACAGATACGCAGTATTTT.

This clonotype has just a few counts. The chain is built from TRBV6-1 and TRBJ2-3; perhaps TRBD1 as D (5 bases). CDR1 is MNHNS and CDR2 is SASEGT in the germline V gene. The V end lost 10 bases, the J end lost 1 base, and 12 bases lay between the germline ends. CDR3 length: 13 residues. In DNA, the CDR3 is TGTGCCACCAAAGGGGTCGGCACAGATACGCAGTATTTT. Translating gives CATKGVGTDTQYF.

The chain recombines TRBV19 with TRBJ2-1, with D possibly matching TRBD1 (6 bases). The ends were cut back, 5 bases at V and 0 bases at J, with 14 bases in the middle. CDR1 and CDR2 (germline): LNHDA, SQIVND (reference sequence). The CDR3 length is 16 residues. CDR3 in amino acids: CASSPKGGRSYNEQFF. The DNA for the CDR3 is TGTGCCAGTAGTCCAAAAGGGGGTCGCTCCTACAATGAGCAGTTCTTC.

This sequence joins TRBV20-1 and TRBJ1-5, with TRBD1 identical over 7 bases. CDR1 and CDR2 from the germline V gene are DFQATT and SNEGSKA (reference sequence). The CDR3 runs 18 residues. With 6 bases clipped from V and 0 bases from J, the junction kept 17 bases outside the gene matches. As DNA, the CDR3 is TGCAGTGCCAGACCGTGGGGACAGCTCACCTATAGCAATCAGCCCCAGCATTTT. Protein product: CSARPWGQLTYSNQPQHF.

The CDR3 loop is CATRGAAYSNQPQHF. The CDR3 coding sequence is TGTGCCACCCGGGGGGCCGCGTATAGCAATCAGCCCCAGCATTTT. The chain is built from TRBV19 and TRBJ1-5, with a possible D match to TRBD1 (6 bases). Trimming pared 10 bases from V and 0 bases from J, leaving 16 bases between. Germline loops: CDR1 LNHDA, CDR2 SQIVND (reference sequence). The CDR3 totals 15 residues. The full variable domain, rest sourced from reference TRBV19 and TRBJ1-5, is DGGITQSPKYLFRKEGQNVTLSCEQNLNHDAMYWYRQDPGQGLRLIYYSQIVNDFQKGDIAEGYSVSREKKESFPLTVTSAQKNPTAFYLCATRGAAYSNQPQHFGDGTRLSIL.

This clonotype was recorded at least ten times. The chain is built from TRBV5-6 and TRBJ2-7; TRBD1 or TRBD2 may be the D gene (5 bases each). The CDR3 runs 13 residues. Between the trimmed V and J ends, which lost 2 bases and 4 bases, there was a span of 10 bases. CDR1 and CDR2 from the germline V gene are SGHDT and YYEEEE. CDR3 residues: CASSLGTLYEQYF. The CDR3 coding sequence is TGTGCCAGCAGCTTAGGGACCCTTTACGAGCAGTACTTC.

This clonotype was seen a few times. This CDR3 reads CASSPDLNEQFF. In nucleotides, the CDR3 is TGTGCCAGCAGCCCAGACCTCAATGAGCAGTTCTTC. The chain employs TRBV7-9 and TRBJ2-1; the D is unclear. V lost 5 bases to trimming and J lost 6 bases, with 8 bases between them. CDR1 and CDR2 from the germline V gene are SEHNR and FQNEAQ (reference sequence). This CDR3 has 12 amino acids.

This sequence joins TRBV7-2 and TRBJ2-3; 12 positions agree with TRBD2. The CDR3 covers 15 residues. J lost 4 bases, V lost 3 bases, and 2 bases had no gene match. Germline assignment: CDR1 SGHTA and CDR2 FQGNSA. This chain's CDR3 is CASSFRLAGADTQYF. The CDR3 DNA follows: TGTGCCAGCAGCTTCCGACTAGCGGGGGCAGATACGCAGTATTTT.

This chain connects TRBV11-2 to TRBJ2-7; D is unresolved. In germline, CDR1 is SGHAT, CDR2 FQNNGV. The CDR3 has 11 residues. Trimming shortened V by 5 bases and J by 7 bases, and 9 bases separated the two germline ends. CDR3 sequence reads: CASSGRAEQYF. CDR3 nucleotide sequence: TGTGCCAGCAGCGGACGGGCAGAGCAGTACTTC.

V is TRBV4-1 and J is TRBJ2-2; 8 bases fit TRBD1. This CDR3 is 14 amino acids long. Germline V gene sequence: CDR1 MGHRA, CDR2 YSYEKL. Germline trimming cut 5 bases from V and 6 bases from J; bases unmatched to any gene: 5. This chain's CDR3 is CASSIRGRPGELFF. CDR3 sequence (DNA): TGCGCCAGCAGCATCAGGGGGCGTCCCGGGGAGCTGTTTTTT.

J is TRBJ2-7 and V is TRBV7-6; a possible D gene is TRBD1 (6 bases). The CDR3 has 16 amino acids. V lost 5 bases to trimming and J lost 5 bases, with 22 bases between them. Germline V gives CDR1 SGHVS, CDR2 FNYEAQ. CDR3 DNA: TGTGCCAGCAGCCAGGCGCTGGGGCAGGGGTCCCACGAGCAGTACTTC. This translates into CASSQALGQGSHEQYF.

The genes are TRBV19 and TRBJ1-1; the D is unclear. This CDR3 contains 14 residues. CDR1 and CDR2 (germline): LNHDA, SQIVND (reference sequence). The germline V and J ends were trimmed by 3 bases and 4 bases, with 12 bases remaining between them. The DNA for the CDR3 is TGTGCCAGTAGTATCGGTCAGGCGGGCACTGAAGCTTTCTTT. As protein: CASSIGQAGTEAFF.

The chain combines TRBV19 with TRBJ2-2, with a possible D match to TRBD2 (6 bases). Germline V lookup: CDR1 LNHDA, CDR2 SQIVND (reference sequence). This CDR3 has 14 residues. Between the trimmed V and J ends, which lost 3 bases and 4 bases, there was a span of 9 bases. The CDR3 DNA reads TGTGCCAGTAGTATGAGGCGGGGCACCGGGGAGCTGTTTTTT. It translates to CASSMRRGTGELFF.

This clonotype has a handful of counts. In DNA form, the CDR3 reads TGTGCCAGCAGCCGTTGGGGGTTAGCCAAAAACATTCAGTACTTC. Translation: CASSRWGLAKNIQYF. The genes are TRBV7-4 and TRBJ2-4; the D call may be TRBD1 or TRBD2 (5 bases each). CDR3 length equals 15 residues. Germline V CDR1 and CDR2: SGHVT, SQSDAQ. Trimming removed 5 bases at V and 0 bases at J, with 11 bases between.

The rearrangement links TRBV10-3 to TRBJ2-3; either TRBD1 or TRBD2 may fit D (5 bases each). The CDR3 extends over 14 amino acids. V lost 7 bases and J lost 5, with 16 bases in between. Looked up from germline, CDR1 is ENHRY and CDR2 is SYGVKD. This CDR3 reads CAINQGRSRDTQYF. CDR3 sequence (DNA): TGTGCCATCAACCAGGGACGGTCCAGAGATACGCAGTATTTT.

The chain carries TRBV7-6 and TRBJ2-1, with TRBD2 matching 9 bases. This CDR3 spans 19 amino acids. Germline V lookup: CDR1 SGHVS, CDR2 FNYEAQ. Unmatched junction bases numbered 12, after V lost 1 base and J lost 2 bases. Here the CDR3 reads CASSLVGGGAGFAYNEQFF. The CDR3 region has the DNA TGTGCCAGCAGCTTAGTCGGCGGGGGGGCCGGCTTCGCCTACAATGAGCAGTTCTTC.

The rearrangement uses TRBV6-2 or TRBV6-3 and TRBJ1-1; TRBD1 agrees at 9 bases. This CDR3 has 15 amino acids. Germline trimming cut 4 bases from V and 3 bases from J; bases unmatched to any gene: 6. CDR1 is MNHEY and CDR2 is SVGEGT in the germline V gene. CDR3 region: CASSLDRGPDTEAFF. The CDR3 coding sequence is TGTGCCAGCAGTTTGGACAGGGGTCCCGACACTGAAGCTTTCTTT.

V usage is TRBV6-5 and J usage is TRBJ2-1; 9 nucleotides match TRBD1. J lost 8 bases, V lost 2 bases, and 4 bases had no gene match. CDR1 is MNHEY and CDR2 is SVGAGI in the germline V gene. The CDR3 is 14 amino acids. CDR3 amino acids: CASSYGTGSDEQFF. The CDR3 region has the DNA TGTGCCAGCAGTTACGGGACAGGGAGCGATGAGCAGTTCTTC.

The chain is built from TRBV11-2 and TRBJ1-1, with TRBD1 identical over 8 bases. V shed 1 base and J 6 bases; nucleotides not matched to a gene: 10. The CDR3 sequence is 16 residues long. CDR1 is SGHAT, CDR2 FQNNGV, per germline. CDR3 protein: CASSLADQGARAEAFF. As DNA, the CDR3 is TGTGCCAGCAGCTTAGCGGACCAGGGGGCGCGGGCTGAAGCTTTCTTT.

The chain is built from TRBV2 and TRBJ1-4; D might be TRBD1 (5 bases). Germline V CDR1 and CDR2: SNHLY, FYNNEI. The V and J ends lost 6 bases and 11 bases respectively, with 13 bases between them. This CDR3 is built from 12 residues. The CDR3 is CASRGTSGKLFF. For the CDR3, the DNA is TGTGCCAGCAGGGGGACGTCAGGGAAACTGTTTTTT.

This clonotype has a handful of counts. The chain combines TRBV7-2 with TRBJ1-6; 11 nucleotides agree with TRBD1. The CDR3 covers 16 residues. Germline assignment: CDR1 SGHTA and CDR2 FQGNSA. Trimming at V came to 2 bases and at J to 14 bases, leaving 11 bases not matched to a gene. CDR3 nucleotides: TGTGCCAGCAGCTTACGGGTGGGGACAGGGGGATTCACCCTCCACTTT. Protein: CASSLRVGTGGFTLHF.

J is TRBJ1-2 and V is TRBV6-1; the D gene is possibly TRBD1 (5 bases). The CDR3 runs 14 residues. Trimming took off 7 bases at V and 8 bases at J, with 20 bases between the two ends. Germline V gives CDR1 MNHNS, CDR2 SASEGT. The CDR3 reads CASTPPSGAYGYTF. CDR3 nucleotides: TGTGCCAGCACCCCCCCGAGCGGGGCTTACGGCTACACCTTC.

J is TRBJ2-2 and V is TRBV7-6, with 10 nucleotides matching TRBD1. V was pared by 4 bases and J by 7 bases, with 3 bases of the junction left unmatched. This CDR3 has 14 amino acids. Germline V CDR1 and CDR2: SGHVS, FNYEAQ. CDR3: CASSSTGGGGELFF. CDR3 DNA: TGTGCCAGCAGCTCGACAGGGGGCGGCGGGGAGCTGTTTTTT.

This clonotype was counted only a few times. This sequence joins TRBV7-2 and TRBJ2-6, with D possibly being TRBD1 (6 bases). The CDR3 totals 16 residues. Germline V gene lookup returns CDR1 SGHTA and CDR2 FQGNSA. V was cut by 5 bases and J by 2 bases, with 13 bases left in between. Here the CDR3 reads CASSRDIGTGANVLTF. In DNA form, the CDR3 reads TGTGCCAGCAGCAGGGACATAGGGACTGGGGCCAACGTCCTGACTTTC.

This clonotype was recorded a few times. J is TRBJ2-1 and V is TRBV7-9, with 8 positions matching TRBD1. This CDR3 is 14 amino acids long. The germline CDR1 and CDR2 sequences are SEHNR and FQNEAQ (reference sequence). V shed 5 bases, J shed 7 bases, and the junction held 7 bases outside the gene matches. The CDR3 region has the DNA TGTGCCAGCAGCCAAAACAGGGGGAAGAATGAGCAGTTCTTC. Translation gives CASSQNRGKNEQFF. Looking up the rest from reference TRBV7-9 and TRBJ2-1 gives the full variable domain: DTGVSQNPRHKITKRGQNVTFRCDPISEHNRLYWYRQTLGQGPEFLTYFQNEAQLEKSRLLSDRFSAERPKGSFSTLEIQRTEQGDSAMYLCASSQNRGKNEQFFGPGTRLTVL.

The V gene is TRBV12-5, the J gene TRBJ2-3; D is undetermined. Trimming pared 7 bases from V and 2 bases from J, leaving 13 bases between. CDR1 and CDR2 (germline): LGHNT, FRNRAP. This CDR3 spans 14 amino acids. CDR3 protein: CASAAWLSTDTQYF. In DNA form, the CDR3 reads TGTGCTAGTGCAGCCTGGCTTTCCACAGATACGCAGTATTTT.

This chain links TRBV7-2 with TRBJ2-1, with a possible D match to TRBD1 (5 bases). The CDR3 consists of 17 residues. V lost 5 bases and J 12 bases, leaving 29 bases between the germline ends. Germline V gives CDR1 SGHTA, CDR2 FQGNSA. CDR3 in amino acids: CASSLRSGLRPTMRQFF. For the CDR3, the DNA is TGTGCCAGCAGCCTCCGGTCAGGGCTCCGGCCTACAATGAGGCAGTTCTTC.

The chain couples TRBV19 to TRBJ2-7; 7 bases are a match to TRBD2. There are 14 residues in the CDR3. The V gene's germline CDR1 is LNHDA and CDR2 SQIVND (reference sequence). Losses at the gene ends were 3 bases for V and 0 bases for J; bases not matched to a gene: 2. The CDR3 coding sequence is TGTGCCAGTAGTATGGGCGGGAGCTCCTACGAGCAGTACTTC. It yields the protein CASSMGGSSYEQYF. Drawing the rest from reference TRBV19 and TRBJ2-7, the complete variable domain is DGGITQSPKYLFRKEGQNVTLSCEQNLNHDAMYWYRQDPGQGLRLIYYSQIVNDFQKGDIAEGYSVSREKKESFPLTVTSAQKNPTAFYLCASSMGGSSYEQYFGPGTRLTVT.

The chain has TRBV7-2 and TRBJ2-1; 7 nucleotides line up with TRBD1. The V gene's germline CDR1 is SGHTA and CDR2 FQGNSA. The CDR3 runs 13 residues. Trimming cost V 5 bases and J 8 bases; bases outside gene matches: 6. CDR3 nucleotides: TGTGCCAGCAGCGGGGAGACAGGGTATGAGCAGTTCTTC. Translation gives CASSGETGYEQFF.